A single sample is the source of the 28 T cell receptor beta chains below, sequenced in a study of T cell repertoires in cytomegalovirus infection. TCRdb analysed the reads with MiXCR anew, one entry per CDR3 protein. This table holds 250,000 to 400,000 distinct CDR3 sequences, about 25% found once. No antigen has been identified for these receptors. The source material was cultured PBMCs, sampled from culture after CMV antigen stimulation. The source of these receptors is a human donor in good health (CMV status not recorded). Some clones in this sample may be carry-over from other donors' samples.

V gene TRBV28 combines with J gene TRBJ2-7, with 8 bases identical to TRBD2. The V segment lost 6 bases and the J segment 5 bases; nucleotides outside the gene matches: 6. CDR1 and CDR2 from the germline V gene are MDHEN and SYDVKM. This CDR3 spans 13 amino acids. The CDR3 loop is CASRSGTSDEQYF. The CDR3, as DNA: TGTGCCAGCAGATCCGGGACTAGTGACGAGCAGTACTTC. Full variable domain (rest looked up from reference TRBV28 and TRBJ2-7): DVKVTQSSRYLVKRTGEKVFLECVQDMDHENMFWYRQDPGLGLRLIYFSYDVKMKEKGDIPEGYSVSREKKERFSLILESASTNQTSMYLCASRSGTSDEQYFGPGTRLTVT.

With regard to this clonotype: A junction boundary mismatches the germline segment, possibly from a read error. The genes are TRBV12-3 or TRBV12-4 and TRBJ2-3; D not certain. The CDR3 runs 17 residues. This CDR3 reads CASNLENGRTVTNTQYF. CDR3 in DNA: TGTGCCAGCAATCTTGAGAACGGCAGGACCGTCACAAATACGCAGTATTTT.

This chain links TRBV7-2 with TRBJ2-1; D call uncertain. With 1 base removed from V and 10 bases from J, the gap between germline ends came to 8 bases. This CDR3 has 12 residues. Looked up from germline, CDR1 is SGHTA and CDR2 is FQGNSA. The CDR3: CASSLGVYEQFF. DNA of the CDR3: TGTGCCAGCAGCTTAGGAGTATACGAGCAGTTCTTC.

The chain recombines TRBV5-5 with TRBJ1-3; D is uncertain. This CDR3 has 15 amino acids. Trimming took 1 base from V and 0 from J, leaving 8 bases between them. CDR1 is SGHKS and CDR2 is YYEKEE in the germline V gene (reference sequence). CDR3 nucleotides: TGTGCCAGCAGCTTGAGGCACGACTCTGGAAACACCATATATTTT. Protein product: CASSLRHDSGNTIYF.

The rearrangement joins TRBV24-1 to TRBJ2-2; 8 positions match TRBD1. Germline V gene sequence: CDR1 KGHDR, CDR2 SFDVKD. This CDR3 contains 17 residues. J was trimmed by 2 bases and V by 1 base; bases with no gene match: 5. The CDR3 bases are TGTGCCACCAGTGATTTAGGGGACAGGACAAACACCGGGGAGCTGTTTTTT. The encoded protein is CATSDLGDRTNTGELFF.

This clonotype showed up just a few times. The chain recombines TRBV12-5 with TRBJ2-7; weak D call: TRBD1 (6 bases). This CDR3 spans 15 amino acids. Per germline, CDR1 LGHNT and CDR2 FRNRAP. Between the trimmed V and J ends, which lost 1 base and 7 bases, there was a span of 17 bases. CDR3 bases: TGTGCTAGTGGTTTGGGGGACACCGTCGTTGTGGAGCAGTACTTC. Its translation is CASGLGDTVVVEQYF.

This clonotype showed up many times. This chain uses TRBV7-3 with TRBJ2-3; D call uncertain. CDR3 length: 15 amino acids. Trimming cost V 4 bases and J 3 bases, with 14 bases left between them. Germline V gene sequence: CDR1 SGHTA, CDR2 FQGTGA. CDR3: CASSSPGLSTDTQYF. CDR3 sequence (DNA): TGTGCCAGCAGCTCTCCGGGCCTATCTACAGATACGCAGTATTTT.

This clonotype came up a few times. V usage is TRBV7-3 and J usage is TRBJ2-1, with TRBD2 as a possible D gene (5 bases). Looked up from germline, CDR1 is SGHTA and CDR2 is FQGTGA. The CDR3 is 15 amino acids. V lost 5 bases and J 4 bases, leaving 15 bases between the germline ends. The CDR3 region has the DNA TGTGCCAGCAGCCATAAAGGTGGGAGTTACAATGAGCAGTTCTTC. Its translation is CASSHKGGSYNEQFF.

A few counts support this clonotype. This chain joins TRBV6-6 and TRBJ2-7; TRBD1 might be the D (6 bases). Per germline, CDR1 MNHNY and CDR2 SVGAGI (reference sequence). The CDR3 contains 14 residues. The V end lost 5 bases, the J end lost 0 bases, and 11 bases lay between the germline ends. The CDR3 reads CASSTGSGSYEQYV. The CDR3 DNA sequence: TGTGCCAGCAGTACAGGGAGCGGCTCCTACGAGCAGTACGTC.

The rearrangement joins TRBV2 to TRBJ1-1, with a weak D call TRBD1 (5 bases). The ends were cut back, 6 bases at V and 0 bases at J, with 14 bases in the middle. The CDR3 spans 15 residues. CDR1 and CDR2 (germline): SNHLY, FYNNEI. The CDR3 sequence is CASSGQFIMNTEAFF. CDR3 nucleotides: TGTGCCAGCAGCGGACAATTCATCATGAACACTGAAGCTTTCTTT.

CDR3 residues: CASSRPRAQPQHF. CDR3 DNA: TGTGCCAGCAGCCGCCCGAGGGCCCAGCCCCAGCATTTT. This chain uses TRBV6-2 or TRBV6-3 with TRBJ1-5; D is unresolved. Germline lookup yields CDR1 MNHEY and CDR2 SVGEGT. Trimming took off 6 bases at V and 7 bases at J, with 13 bases between the two ends. The CDR3 contains 13 residues.

This clonotype was counted only a few times. The V call is TRBV6-2 or TRBV6-3, the J call TRBJ2-7, with 7 bases fitting TRBD2. This CDR3 has 14 residues. V shed 7 bases and J 5 bases; nucleotides not matched to a gene: 11. Germline V gives CDR1 MNHEY, CDR2 SVGEGT. Written as DNA, the CDR3 is TGTGCCAGCACCACGGGGGGTTATTGGGACGAGCAGTACTTC. As protein: CASTTGGYWDEQYF.

This clonotype was counted only a few times. CDR3: CASSMVSGANVLTF. CDR3 DNA sequence: TGTGCCAGTAGTATGGTCTCTGGGGCCAACGTCCTGACTTTC. The chain recombines TRBV19 with TRBJ2-6; D remains unclear. Germline V gene data show CDR1 as LNHDA and CDR2 as SQIVND (reference sequence). This CDR3 has 14 amino acids. Trimming removed 3 bases at V and 0 bases at J, with 3 bases between.

In its sample, this clonotype was seen a few times. The chain links TRBV7-2 to TRBJ2-7, with D unresolved. The CDR3 contains 14 residues. CDR1 and CDR2 from the germline V gene are SGHTA and FQGNSA. V was clipped by 1 base and J by 1 base, with 8 bases between them. CDR3 protein: CASSLDGSSYEQYF. Written as DNA, the CDR3 is TGTGCCAGCAGCTTAGATGGTAGTTCCTACGAGCAGTACTTC.

J is TRBJ1-5 and V is TRBV30; D is perhaps TRBD1 (6 bases). CDR1 is GTSNPN, CDR2 SVGIG, per germline (reference sequence). The V end was cut by 2 bases, the J end by 2 bases, with 13 bases between. The CDR3 spans 15 residues. The CDR3, as DNA: TGTGCCTGGAGTCCCACAGGGAGAGGCAATCAGCCCCAGCATTTT. It codes for CAWSPTGRGNQPQHF.

This clonotype came up a few times. The chain has TRBV7-9 and TRBJ2-2; 7 nucleotides match TRBD2. The V gene end was trimmed by 5 bases and the J gene end by 4 bases; junction bases not matched to a gene: 7. The CDR3 is 15 residues long. Germline values: CDR1 SEHNR, CDR2 FQNEAQ (reference sequence). CDR3 bases: TGTGCCAGCAGCGTCGGGAGGACCACCACCGGGGAGCTGTTTTTT. It translates to CASSVGRTTTGELFF.

J is TRBJ2-5 and V is TRBV6-8; D possibly matches TRBD1 or TRBD2 (5 bases each). There are 15 residues in the CDR3. The germline gives CDR1 MNHGY, CDR2 SAAAGT. V was clipped by 4 bases and J by 5 bases, with 17 bases between them. The CDR3 bases are TGTGCCAGCAGTTCCTTGGACACCTGGGGGGAGACCCAGTACTTC. Residues: CASSSLDTWGETQYF.

The J gene is TRBJ2-1, the V gene TRBV7-9, with D hard to call. The CDR3 is 13 residues long. V lost 4 bases, J lost 5 bases, and 9 bases lay in between. CDR1 and CDR2 from the germline V gene are SEHNR and FQNEAQ (reference sequence). For the CDR3, the DNA is TGTGCCAGCAGCTCCCCTATGAACAATGAGCAGTTCTTC. Translation gives CASSSPMNNEQFF.

The gene calls are TRBV2 and TRBJ2-3; weak D call: TRBD2 (5 bases). The CDR3 extends over 12 amino acids. From germline, CDR1 is SNHLY and CDR2 FYNNEI. The V end lost 8 bases, the J end lost 3 bases, and 9 bases lay between the germline ends. CDR3 sequence: CASRLATDTQYF. The DNA of the CDR3 is TGTGCCAGCCGGTTAGCGACAGATACGCAGTATTTT.

This clonotype came up a few times. The J gene is TRBJ2-1, the V gene TRBV7-3; D is unclear. The ends were cut back, 2 bases at V and 6 bases at J, with 8 bases in the middle. Per germline, CDR1 SGHTA and CDR2 FQGTGA. The length of the CDR3 is 13 residues. CDR3 in amino acids: CASSLYAPNEQFF. The CDR3 bases are TGTGCCAGCAGCTTATATGCTCCCAATGAGCAGTTCTTC.

The chain employs TRBV19 and TRBJ1-1; no clear D gene. This CDR3 spans 12 amino acids. CDR1 is LNHDA and CDR2 is SQIVND in the germline V gene (reference sequence). The V and J ends lost 3 bases and 11 bases respectively, with 13 bases between them. CDR3 residues: CASSIPSAVAFF. CDR3 DNA: TGTGCCAGTAGTATCCCCAGTGCGGTGGCTTTCTTT. Full variable domain (remainder filled in from reference TRBV19 and TRBJ1-1): DGGITQSPKYLFRKEGQNVTLSCEQNLNHDAMYWYRQDPGQGLRLIYYSQIVNDFQKGDIAEGYSVSREKKESFPLTVTSAQKNPTAFYLCASSIPSAVAFFGQGTRLTVV.

The gene calls are TRBV5-1 and TRBJ2-1; a possible D gene is TRBD1 (6 bases). This CDR3 is built from 14 residues. Germline CDR1 is SGHRS and CDR2 is YFSETQ. V dropped 4 bases and J dropped 6 bases, with 14 bases sitting between them. The CDR3 sequence: CASSLGQRINEQFF. The CDR3, as DNA: TGCGCCAGCAGCCTAGGACAGCGGATCAATGAGCAGTTCTTC. Variable domain in full (rest from reference TRBV5-1 and TRBJ2-1): KAGVTQTPRYLIKTRGQQVTLSCSPISGHRSVSWYQQTPGQGLQFLFEYFSETQRNKGNFPGRFSGRQFSNSRSEMNVSTLELGDSALYLCASSLGQRINEQFFGPGTRLTVL.

The chain combines TRBV19 with TRBJ2-7; the match to TRBD1 covers 9 bases. Germline V gives CDR1 LNHDA, CDR2 SQIVND (reference sequence). The CDR3 is made up of 14 amino acids. The ends lost 5 bases at V and 6 bases at J; junction bases unmatched: 8. CDR3 in amino acids: CASSLTTGGSEQYF. The CDR3 DNA follows: TGTGCCAGTAGTCTTACGACAGGGGGATCCGAGCAGTACTTC. Based on the CDR3 plus reference TRBV19 and TRBJ2-7, the full variable domain is DGGITQSPKYLFRKEGQNVTLSCEQNLNHDAMYWYRQDPGQGLRLIYYSQIVNDFQKGDIAEGYSVSREKKESFPLTVTSAQKNPTAFYLCASSLTTGGSEQYFGPGTRLTVT.

The chain has TRBV27 and TRBJ1-2; 10 bases are shared with TRBD1. Germline-derived CDR1 and CDR2 are MNHEY and SMNVEV (reference sequence). With V trimmed by 5 bases and J by 7 bases, 7 bases remained unmatched. CDR3 length: 14 amino acids. The CDR3 spells CASSPGQGGSGYTF. The DNA of the CDR3 is TGTGCCAGCAGTCCCGGACAGGGGGGTTCTGGCTACACCTTC.

This clonotype was seen a few times. V gene TRBV10-3 combines with J gene TRBJ2-7; no firm D call. The V and J ends lost 10 bases and 0 bases respectively, with 10 bases between them. The CDR3 loop spans 12 amino acids. CDR1 ENHRY and CDR2 SYGVKD come from the germline V gene. CDR3 nucleotides: TGTGCCACCAGCTCTGACTCCTACGAGCAGTACTTC. Its protein product is CATSSDSYEQYF.

This clonotype was seen at least ten times. The chain joins TRBV7-4 to TRBJ2-1, with a possible D match to TRBD2 (5 bases). The V gene lost 5 bases and the J gene lost 9 bases, with 20 bases spanning the gap. Germline-derived CDR1 and CDR2 are SGHVT and SQSDAQ. The CDR3 totals 15 residues. The CDR3 is CASSPPGGGPTEQFF. The CDR3 nucleotides read TGTGCCAGCAGCCCCCCGGGTGGAGGCCCCACTGAGCAGTTCTTC. Full variable domain (remainder filled in from reference TRBV7-4 and TRBJ2-1): GAGVSQSPRYKVAKRGRDVALRCDSISGHVTLYWYRQTLGQGSEVLTYSQSDAQRDKSGRPSGRFSAERPERSVSTLKIQRTEQGDSAVYLCASSPPGGGPTEQFFGPGTRLTVL.

This clonotype has just a few counts. The J gene is TRBJ2-1, the V gene TRBV6-1; 7 bases line up with TRBD2. Germline-derived CDR1 and CDR2 are MNHNS and SASEGT. This CDR3 has 12 residues. V gave up 9 bases and J gave up 2 bases; unmatched junction bases: 1. The CDR3 loop is CASGRAYNEQFF. Here the CDR3 DNA reads TGTGCCAGTGGGAGGGCCTACAATGAGCAGTTCTTC.

This clonotype appeared a few times. The chain recombines TRBV11-2 with TRBJ2-1, with a tentative D call TRBD2 (6 bases). Germline values: CDR1 SGHAT, CDR2 FQNNGV. This CDR3 comprises 13 residues. V lost 9 bases to trimming and J lost 3 bases, with 12 bases between them. The CDR3 DNA sequence: TGTGCCAGTGGCGGAGGGTACTACAATGAGCAGTTCTTC. Its translation: CASGGGYYNEQFF. The full variable domain, its missing parts supplied by reference TRBV11-2 and TRBJ2-1, is EAGVAQSPRYKIIEKRQSVAFWCNPISGHATLYWYQQILGQGPKLLIQFQNNGVVDDSQLPKDRFSAERLKGVDSTLKIQPAKLEDSAVYLCASGGGYYNEQFFGPGTRLTVL.